Following are 27 T cell receptor beta chains from one sample sequenced in a study of beta chain features in type 1 diabetes. Sequenced material consisted of expressed TCRB transcripts (all of the isolated RNA was reverse transcribed). Some clones are missing from TCRdb's copy, which holds only in-frame ones; the method was immunoSEQ multiplex PCR. The data show about 240,000 clones, about 30% seen once. Sequencing input: central memory CD4+ T cells from blood. These receptors were obtained from a man aged 30-40 years in good health.

In DNA, the CDR3 is TGTGCCAGCTCACCGGTTGGGAGTGGAGGGACCCAGTACTTC. This sequence encodes CASSPVGSGGTQYF. This chain connects TRBV18 to TRBJ2-5, with D perhaps TRBD2 (5 bases). The germline V gene encodes CDR1 KGHSH and CDR2 LQKENI. The V end was cut by 3 bases, the J end by 7 bases, with 15 bases between. The CDR3 runs 14 residues.

This clone was counted only a few times. This chain links TRBV30 with TRBJ2-4; D is undetermined. V lost 4 bases to trimming and J lost 3 bases, with 10 bases between them. Per the germline V gene, CDR1 is GTSNPN and CDR2 is SVGIG (reference sequence). The length of the CDR3 is 13 residues. Here the CDR3 reads CAWTRSSKNIQYF. For the CDR3, the DNA is TGTGCCTGGACTAGGTCTAGCAAAAACATTCAGTACTTC.

This clone has just a few counts. The V and J genes are TRBV7-2 and TRBJ2-1; TRBD2 matches at 14 bases. The CDR3 runs 15 residues. The germline V gene encodes CDR1 SGHTA and CDR2 FQGNSA. V lost 1 base and J lost 9; bases outside the gene matches: 2. The CDR3 DNA is TGTGCCAGCAGCTTAGATGGACTAGCGGGGGGTGAGCAGTTCTTC. It is translated as CASSLDGLAGGEQFF.

This clone showed up just a few times. The sample contains more than one DNA sequence encoding this CDR3. This rearrangement joins TRBV5-4 to TRBJ2-7; tentative D call: TRBD1 (5 bases). Germline V CDR1 and CDR2: SGHNT, YYREEE (reference sequence). This CDR3 spans 14 amino acids. V was cut by 0 bases and J by 2 bases, with 9 bases left in between. The CDR3 here is CASSLDRTTYEQYF. The DNA for the CDR3 is TGTGCCAGCAGCTTGGACAGGACAACCTACGAGCAGTACTTC.

The J gene is TRBJ2-6, the V gene TRBV5-5, with D perhaps matching TRBD1 (6 bases). Germline CDR1 reads SGHKS; CDR2 reads YYEKEE (reference sequence). Trimming stripped 4 bases from V and 0 bases from J, with 11 bases between. The CDR3 consists of 16 residues. CDR3 in DNA: TGTGCCAGCAGCCGGACAGAGCTCTCTGGGGCCAACGTCCTGACTTTC. Amino acids: CASSRTELSGANVLTF.

The rearrangement uses TRBV5-1 and TRBJ2-5, with D possibly TRBD2 on 5 matching bases. CDR3 size: 14 residues. Germline V gene data show CDR1 as SGHRS and CDR2 as YFSETQ. Trimming took 1 base from V and 7 from J, leaving 14 bases between them. The CDR3 spells CASSLTQAGGTQYF. The CDR3 DNA is TGCGCCAGCAGCTTGACGCAGGCTGGAGGGACCCAGTACTTC.

The sample holds many counts of this clone. The V gene is TRBV29-1, the J gene TRBJ2-5, with a possible D match to TRBD1 (5 bases). This CDR3 comprises 13 residues. Trimming took 8 bases from V and 4 from J, leaving 17 bases between them. The germline V gene has CDR1 SQVTM and CDR2 ANQGSEA. The CDR3 is CSLGQGVGETQYF. The CDR3 bases are TGCAGCTTGGGGCAGGGCGTCGGAGAGACCCAGTACTTC.

The chain couples TRBV28 to TRBJ2-7; D is unresolved. This CDR3 region has 11 residues. CDR1 and CDR2 (germline): MDHEN, SYDVKM. Trimming took off 4 bases at V and 3 bases at J, with 4 bases between the two ends. The CDR3 DNA reads TGTGCCAGCAGTTACCTCTACGAGCAGTACTTC. As protein: CASSYLYEQYF.

This clone was detected a few times. The CDR3 DNA follows: TGTGCCAGCAGCTTGGCCGACAGGGTTGAAGCTTTCTTT. Amino acid sequence: CASSLADRVEAFF. V usage is TRBV5-4 and J usage is TRBJ1-1, with 7 bases matching TRBD1. The CDR3 covers 13 residues. CDR1 is SGHNT, CDR2 YYREEE, per germline (reference sequence). V lost 0 bases to trimming and J lost 7 bases; unmatched junction nucleotides: 3.

As regards this clone: The sample contains more than one DNA sequence encoding this CDR3. The chain uses TRBV29-1 and TRBJ1-5, with D possibly TRBD1 on 5 matching bases. CDR1 and CDR2 from the germline V gene are SQVTM and ANQGSEA. Trimming pared 7 bases from V and 2 bases from J, leaving 12 bases between. The CDR3 runs to 13 residues. The CDR3 region has the DNA TGCAGCGCCGGGGGAGGGGGCAATCAGCCCCAGCATTTT. It translates to CSAGGGGNQPQHF.

This clone was seen a handful of times. V gene TRBV5-6 combines with J gene TRBJ1-1, with D tentatively TRBD1 (5 bases). The CDR3 sequence is 16 residues long. Trimming took off 1 base at V and 1 base at J, with 14 bases between the two ends. Germline CDR1 is SGHDT and CDR2 is YYEEEE. CDR3 sequence reads: CASSLSGAGPNTEAFF. For the CDR3, the DNA is TGTGCCAGCAGCTTGTCCGGCGCAGGGCCGAACACTGAAGCTTTCTTT.

The rearrangement uses TRBV7-6 and TRBJ1-4, with D uncertain. V dropped 5 bases and J dropped 1 base, with 11 bases sitting between them. CDR1 is SGHVS and CDR2 is FNYEAQ in the germline V gene. The CDR3 has 15 amino acids. CDR3 amino acids: CASSLPRGTNEKLFF. The CDR3 bases are TGTGCCAGCAGCCTGCCCCGGGGAACTAATGAAAAACTGTTTTTT.

This clone was seen a few times. The chain uses TRBV6-5 and TRBJ1-1, with D perhaps matching TRBD1 (6 bases). Germline assignment: CDR1 MNHEY and CDR2 SVGAGI. V lost 8 bases, J lost 1 base, and 14 bases lay in between. The CDR3 sequence is 14 residues long. CDR3 nucleotide sequence: TGTGCCAGCGCCCCGGGACAACGGAACACTGAAGCTTTCTTT. Protein product: CASAPGQRNTEAFF.

The CDR3, as DNA: TGCACCAGCAGCCAAAAACTAGCCCAGTACCAAGAGACCCAGTACTTC. Translated: CTSSQKLAQYQETQYF. V usage is TRBV1 and J usage is TRBJ2-5; the tabulated D call, TRBD2, remains unverified against the DNA. TRBV1 is a known pseudogene. The CDR3 runs to 16 residues.

This chain uses TRBV5-4 with TRBJ2-1; unclear D gene. V dropped 3 bases and J dropped 0 bases, with 13 bases sitting between them. Per germline, CDR1 SGHNT and CDR2 YYREEE (reference sequence). CDR3 length: 16 amino acids. Written as DNA, the CDR3 is TGTGCCAGCAGCTGGGGTTTGAGCGCCTCCTACAATGAGCAGTTCTTC. This codes for CASSWGLSASYNEQFF.

The V gene is TRBV9, the J gene TRBJ2-5; TRBD2 matches 15 bases. Trimming took 0 bases from V and 5 from J; bases not matched to a gene: 2. Germline-derived CDR1 and CDR2 are SGDLS and YYNGEE. The CDR3 totals 16 residues. Here the CDR3 reads CASSVAGLAGGETQYF. As DNA, the CDR3 is TGTGCCAGCAGCGTAGCCGGACTAGCGGGAGGGGAGACCCAGTACTTC.

The chain is built from TRBV11-2 and TRBJ2-7; perhaps TRBD1 as D (5 bases). Germline loops: CDR1 SGHAT, CDR2 FQNNGV. The germline V and J ends were trimmed by 1 base and 4 bases, with 14 bases remaining between them. The CDR3 runs to 15 residues. The CDR3, as DNA: TGTGCCAGCAGCTTAGTTCCAGGGCTACAGTACGAGCAGTACTTC. Protein product: CASSLVPGLQYEQYF.

The rearrangement uses TRBV5-1 and TRBJ2-5, with unresolved D. Trimming shortened V by 2 bases and J by 4 bases, and 12 bases separated the two germline ends. Germline-derived CDR1 and CDR2 are SGHRS and YFSETQ. The CDR3 loop spans 14 amino acids. CDR3: CASSFGRQTETQYF. The CDR3, as DNA: TGCGCCAGCAGCTTCGGAAGACAAACAGAGACCCAGTACTTC.

This clone was seen a few times. J is TRBJ2-7 and V is TRBV7-2; perhaps TRBD2 as D (5 bases). The germline CDR1 and CDR2 sequences are SGHTA and FQGNSA. This CDR3 has 12 amino acids. V lost 5 bases to trimming and J lost 7 bases, with 12 bases between them. CDR3 nucleotides: TGTGCCAGCAGCATACGTCCGGGGGAGCAGTACTTC. It codes for CASSIRPGEQYF.

The sample holds a few counts of this clone. A read error may explain this, as a much larger clone is one base away. Other DNA sequences in the sample encode the same CDR3. This chain links TRBV7-9 with TRBJ1-4; no reliable D call. Trimming pared 5 bases from V and 8 bases from J, leaving 9 bases between. Per germline, CDR1 SEHNR and CDR2 FQNEAQ (reference sequence). CDR3 length equals 12 residues. CDR3 DNA: TGTGCCAGCAGCCGGCGAGAGGAAAAACTGTTTTTT. Its translation: CASSRREEKLFF.

The J gene is TRBJ1-2, the V gene TRBV20-1, with a possible D match to TRBD1 (6 bases). Germline CDR1 is DFQATT and CDR2 is SNEGSKA (reference sequence). The CDR3 length is 11 residues. Trimming pared 1 base from V and 9 bases from J, leaving 9 bases between. CDR3 DNA: TGCAGTGCTAGAGCCGACAGGAGCTACACCTTC. Amino acid sequence: CSARADRSYTF.

V is TRBV5-1 and J is TRBJ2-1, with D tentatively TRBD2 (6 bases). V lost 0 bases and J 0 bases, leaving 13 bases between the germline ends. The CDR3 runs 17 residues. Germline V CDR1 and CDR2: SGHRS, YFSETQ. CDR3 in amino acids: CASSLDPGVGSYNEQFF. In DNA, the CDR3 is TGCGCCAGCAGCTTGGATCCGGGAGTGGGCTCCTACAATGAGCAGTTCTTC.

This clone has a handful of counts. The V gene is TRBV28, the J gene TRBJ2-7; the match to TRBD1 covers 8 bases. CDR1 is MDHEN and CDR2 is SYDVKM in the germline V gene. Trimming removed 5 bases from V and 7 bases from J; junction bases left unmatched: 10. CDR3 length: 14 amino acids. CDR3 DNA sequence: TGTGCCAGCAGTCTCGCAGGGGGCCGGCTGGAGCAGTACTTC. It specifies CASSLAGGRLEQYF.

The table lists this clone with a few counts. J is TRBJ2-3 and V is TRBV5-1; D possibly corresponds to TRBD1 (5 bases). V was trimmed by 4 bases and J by 0 bases, leaving 12 bases between them. The CDR3 loop spans 15 amino acids. Germline V gene data show CDR1 as SGHRS and CDR2 as YFSETQ. CDR3 DNA: TGCGCCAGCAGCGCGAGGACACCAAGCACAGATACGCAGTATTTT. This translates into CASSARTPSTDTQYF.

The table lists this clone with a few counts. The chain employs TRBV7-2 and TRBJ2-3, with D perhaps TRBD1 or TRBD2 (5 bases each). Trimming left V 1 base short and J 5 bases short, with 10 bases between. This CDR3 contains 14 residues. Germline loops: CDR1 SGHTA, CDR2 FQGNSA. CDR3 coding DNA: TGTGCCAGCAGCTTAGTTGGGACGGGAGATACGCAGTATTTT. Translation gives CASSLVGTGDTQYF.

This clone occurred a few times. CDR3 DNA: TGCGCCAGCACCAAGGGAGGGACGGCTAGCTCCTACAATGAGCAGTTCTTC. Its protein is CASTKGGTASSYNEQFF. The V and J genes are TRBV5-1 and TRBJ2-1; 7 bases line up with TRBD2. The V gene end was trimmed by 6 bases and the J gene end by 0 bases; junction bases not matched to a gene: 12. CDR3 size: 17 residues. Germline CDR1 and CDR2: SGHRS and YFSETQ.

This sequence joins TRBV7-2 and TRBJ2-3, with TRBD1 identical over 10 bases. The CDR3 consists of 16 residues. Germline V gives CDR1 SGHTA, CDR2 FQGNSA. The V gene end was trimmed by 5 bases and the J gene end by 0 bases; junction bases not matched to a gene: 5. In DNA form, the CDR3 reads TGTGCCAGCAGCCTGACAGGGGGCCTTAGCACAGATACGCAGTATTTT. It is translated as CASSLTGGLSTDTQYF. Using reference TRBV7-2 and TRBJ2-3 for the parts outside the CDR3, the full variable domain is GAGVSQSPSNKVTEKGKDVELRCDPISGHTALYWYRQSLGQGLEFLIYFQGNSAPDKSGLPSDRFSAERTGGSVSTLTIQRTQQEDSAVYLCASSLTGGLSTDTQYFGPGTRLTVL.